Here is one TCR beta chain with its context. Germline CDR1 is SEHNR and CDR2 is FQNEAQ (reference sequence). This CDR3 is built from 15 residues. Between the trimmed V and J ends, which lost 0 bases and 4 bases, there was a span of 7 bases. This sample stems from a study of identical twins. Via MiXCR, TCRdb re-called the 5' RACE reads, giving one row per CDR3 protein. This sample carries 350,000 or so distinct CDR3 sequences, roughly 9% of them seen once, and the ten largest clones take more than 8%. Sequenced: naive T cells sorted from blood. The gene calls are TRBV7-9 and TRBJ2-6; perhaps TRBD2 as D (6 bases). This TCR derives from a woman in her fifties or sixties in good health. The CDR3 DNA is TGTGCCAGCAGCTTAGCGGGAGGCGGGGCCAACGTCCTGACTTTC. This encodes CASSLAGGGANVLTF.